Below, 13 T cell receptor beta chains from the same sample are listed, as sequenced in a study of technical replicates of blood from four donors. Sequencing was performed with immunoSEQ multiplex PCR; in TCRdb, only in-frame clones are kept and a portion is missing. Of under 85,000 clones in the sample, 91% are singletons; the top ten hold 0.3% to 0.45%. The sequenced material came from T cells isolated from PBMCs. The receptors come from a human donor in good health. Some clones in this sample may be carry-over from other donors' samples.

V gene TRBV4-2 combines with J gene TRBJ2-1; D not certain. CDR1 is LGHNA and CDR2 is YNFKEQ in the germline V gene. CDR3 length: 14 residues. Between the trimmed V and J ends, which lost 0 bases and 8 bases, there was a span of 11 bases. CDR3 in amino acids: CASSQDIGSDEQFF. Here the CDR3 DNA reads TGTGCCAGCAGCCAAGATATCGGGTCTGATGAGCAGTTCTTC.

This chain uses TRBV19 with TRBJ1-1; 10 nucleotides align to TRBD1. The CDR3 sequence is 16 residues long. V lost 3 bases, J lost 10 bases, and 14 bases stayed unmatched. Germline V gene data show CDR1 as LNHDA and CDR2 as SQIVND (reference sequence). CDR3 coding DNA: TGTGCCAGTAGTATCTACGGGACAGGGGCCCTCACCCGAGCTTTCTTT. The encoded protein is CASSIYGTGALTRAFF.

This clone was recorded only once. The chain joins TRBV4-2 to TRBJ2-5; D might be TRBD1 (5 bases). Trimming cost V 0 bases and J 4 bases, with 12 bases left between them. In germline, CDR1 is LGHNA, CDR2 YNFKEQ. The CDR3 loop spans 15 amino acids. The CDR3 sequence is CASSQEGVVGETQYF. The CDR3 DNA reads as TGTGCCAGCAGCCAAGAAGGGGTAGTGGGAGAGACCCAGTACTTC.

This sequence joins TRBV28 and TRBJ2-7, with a possible D match to TRBD1 (6 bases). V shed 6 bases and J shed 5 bases, with 14 bases lying between them. This CDR3 spans 13 amino acids. Germline-derived CDR1 and CDR2 are MDHEN and SYDVKM. For the CDR3, the DNA is TGTGCCAGCAGATCAGGGGTGAGGAACGAGCAGTACTTC. This translates into CASRSGVRNEQYF.

This chain uses TRBV28 with TRBJ2-1; D remains unclear. The CDR3 covers 13 residues. Germline lookup yields CDR1 MDHEN and CDR2 SYDVKM. The V end was cut by 7 bases, the J end by 5 bases, with 12 bases between. The chain's CDR3 is CASTRGVDNEQFF. The CDR3 DNA sequence: TGTGCCAGCACCCGTGGAGTTGACAATGAGCAGTTCTTC.

CDR3 sequence: CSVRDQPYEQYF. Here the CDR3 DNA reads TGCAGCGTGCGGGACCAACCCTACGAGCAGTACTTC. This rearrangement joins TRBV29-1 to TRBJ2-5; D is perhaps TRBD2 (6 bases). Near its end, the DNA agrees better with TRBJ2-7, so the J call may be wrong. The CDR3 covers 12 residues. The germline V gene encodes CDR1 SQVTM and CDR2 ANQGSEA.

The chain joins TRBV28 to TRBJ2-5; the D is unclear. Trimming cost V 6 bases and J 7 bases, with 21 bases left between them. Germline V gene sequence: CDR1 MDHEN, CDR2 SYDVKM. There are 15 residues in the CDR3. DNA for the CDR3: TGTGCCAGCAGCCGAGACCCCTACCGTAGAGGGACCCAGTACTTC. Amino acid sequence: CASSRDPYRRGTQYF.

This chain links TRBV27 with TRBJ1-1, with D unclear. V was clipped by 1 base and J by 0 bases, with 9 bases between them. Germline V gene sequence: CDR1 MNHEY, CDR2 SMNVEV (reference sequence). The CDR3 contains 15 residues. The chain's CDR3 is CASSLFAPVNTEAFF. As DNA, the CDR3 is TGTGCCAGCAGTTTATTCGCTCCGGTGAACACTGAAGCTTTCTTT.

This sequence joins TRBV6-5 and TRBJ1-2, with TRBD1 matching 8 bases. The J segment lost 9 bases and the V segment lost 7 bases, leaving 4 bases of the junction unmatched. CDR1 and CDR2 (germline): MNHEY, SVGAGI. There are 11 residues in the CDR3. The CDR3 bases are TGTGCCAGCAAAGGACAGGGCCGCTACACCTTC. This encodes CASKGQGRYTF.

The DNA for the CDR3 is TGTGCCAGTAGTAATCAGGGAAACGAAAAACTGTTTTTT. Protein: CASSNQGNEKLFF. The rearrangement links TRBV19 to TRBJ1-4; D may be TRBD1 (5 bases). V gave up 4 bases and J gave up 8 bases, with 11 bases separating them. Germline V lookup: CDR1 LNHDA, CDR2 SQIVND (reference sequence). The CDR3 length is 13 residues.

The chain carries TRBV29-1 and TRBJ2-1, with D possibly TRBD2 on 7 matching bases. Germline V lookup: CDR1 SQVTM, CDR2 ANQGSEA. The CDR3 is 14 residues long. With 5 bases removed from V and 0 bases from J, the gap between germline ends came to 11 bases. The DNA of the CDR3 is TGCAGCGTTTGGGGGGGCAGCTCCTACAATGAGCAGTTCTTC. Its protein is CSVWGGSSYNEQFF.

The V call is TRBV4-3, the J call TRBJ2-7; D may be TRBD2 (7 bases). From germline, CDR1 is LGHNA and CDR2 YSLEER. The CDR3 runs 14 residues. V shed 4 bases and J shed 2 bases, with 12 bases lying between them. The DNA of the CDR3 is TGCGCCAGCAGCCCCCTGGGGGGGCCCTACGAGCAGTACTTC. Its protein product is CASSPLGGPYEQYF.

The rearrangement links TRBV20-1 to TRBJ2-3, with D hard to call. Germline values: CDR1 DFQATT, CDR2 SNEGSKA (reference sequence). The CDR3 is made up of 10 amino acids. V was trimmed by 4 bases and J by 6 bases, leaving 5 bases between them. CDR3 sequence (DNA): TGCAGTGCTAAACGGGATACGCAGTATTTT. It encodes CSAKRDTQYF.